This T cell receptor beta chain was documented in a study of post-analysis software for immune sequencing data. Overall study: The courses of disease that were included comprised relapsing-remitting, secondary progressive and progressive-relapsing multiple sclerosis. General observations from the study: Roughly 5 TRBV segments were significantly more frequent in patients than in controls. TRBV5-6, TRBV5-1 and TRBV20-1 were among these segments. Normalized Chao1 diversity in multiple sclerosis patients fell significantly below that of controls. Batch-matched samples strongly co-clustered by F measure.

As concerns this clonotype: Its antigen is unidentified.

Germline V gene data show CDR1 as SGHRS and CDR2 as YFSETQ. The CDR3 covers 16 residues. V lost 1 base to trimming and J lost 6 bases, with 18 bases between them. Unique molecular identifiers tagged the TCR beta cDNA libraries. The source material, about 0.85 to 11 million T cells, gave rise to roughly 500,000 cDNA molecules. TCRdb reanalysed the PCR reads using MiXCR and keeps one entry per CDR3 protein. The table has 750,000 to 950,000 distinct CDR3 sequences, around 50% seen once; the top ten hold about 4.5%. The TCR sequence derives from a girl aged 5-17 years with multiple sclerosis. This chain links TRBV5-1 with TRBJ2-3; D might be TRBD1 or TRBD2, each matching 5 bases. Source material: blood. Written as DNA, the CDR3 is TGCGCCAGCAGCTTGAAGGGGCCTACCGGGGTGGATACGCAGTATTTT. Translation: CASSLKGPTGVDTQYF.